These 30 T cell receptor beta chains originate from one sample sequenced in a study of T cell responses to AZD1222 COVID-19 vaccine. The table came from immunoSEQ multiplex PCR; TCRdb's copy has only in-frame clones and leaves some out. The table records some 74,000 clones, roughly nine tenths of them present only once. The sample here was peripheral blood, taken 28 days after the second AZD1222 dose. The receptors were sampled from an adult who received the AZD1222 COVID-19 vaccine.

The rearrangement uses TRBV5-1 and TRBJ2-7; the D gene is possibly TRBD1 (6 bases). Looked up from germline, CDR1 is SGHRS and CDR2 is YFSETQ. The length of the CDR3 is 15 residues. V lost 5 bases and J 6 bases, leaving 21 bases between the germline ends. CDR3 sequence reads: CASSFSQGNLREQYF. The CDR3 DNA follows: TGCGCCAGCAGTTTCTCCCAGGGGAACCTTCGCGAGCAGTACTTC.

V gene TRBV5-4 combines with J gene TRBJ1-2; 9 nucleotides match TRBD1. The V and J ends lost 5 bases and 7 bases, in that order; junction bases with no gene match: 9. The CDR3 is 14 amino acids. Germline lookup yields CDR1 SGHNT and CDR2 YYREEE (reference sequence). CDR3 residues: CASRTGQGIGGYTF. Here the CDR3 DNA reads TGTGCCAGCAGGACCGGACAGGGGATAGGTGGCTACACCTTC.

The genes are TRBV30 and TRBJ1-5; TRBD1 agrees at 7 bases. Trimming removed 2 bases from V and 7 bases from J; junction bases left unmatched: 5. The length of the CDR3 is 13 residues. CDR1 and CDR2 (germline): GTSNPN, SVGIG (reference sequence). CDR3 loop: CAWSKTGRQPQHF. The CDR3 coding sequence is TGTGCCTGGAGTAAGACAGGGCGACAGCCCCAGCATTTT.

V usage is TRBV7-6 and J usage is TRBJ1-2, with D possibly TRBD1 on 6 matching bases. Trimming removed 5 bases at V and 4 bases at J, with 17 bases between. The CDR3 loop spans 15 amino acids. Germline CDR1 SGHVS, CDR2 FNYEAQ. CDR3 protein: CASSQEQGRGYGYTF. The CDR3 bases are TGTGCCAGCAGCCAGGAACAGGGCAGGGGCTATGGCTACACCTTC.

V gene TRBV18 combines with J gene TRBJ1-5, with TRBD1 matching over 9 bases. Germline V lookup: CDR1 KGHSH, CDR2 LQKENI. The CDR3 totals 14 residues. V gave up 6 bases and J gave up 6 bases; unmatched junction bases: 6. The CDR3 reads CASSPGTGTQPQHF. CDR3 nucleotides: TGTGCCAGCTCTCCCGGGACAGGGACTCAGCCCCAGCATTTT.

CDR3 amino acids: CAINSYMNTEAFF. The CDR3 DNA sequence: TGTGCCATAAACAGCTACATGAACACTGAAGCTTTCTTT. The chain links TRBV10-3 to TRBJ1-1; D remains ambiguous. The V end lost 9 bases, the J end lost 0 bases, and 11 bases lay between the germline ends. The length of the CDR3 is 13 residues. Germline V lookup: CDR1 ENHRY, CDR2 SYGVKD.

Here the CDR3 DNA reads TGTGCCAGCTCACCATTCGGGCAGGGTCACAACTATGGCTACACCTTC. Translation gives CASSPFGQGHNYGYTF. The chain is built from TRBV18 and TRBJ1-2, with D possibly matching TRBD1 (5 bases). The CDR3 spans 16 residues. V lost 2 bases to trimming and J lost 2 bases, with 15 bases between them. The V gene's germline CDR1 is KGHSH and CDR2 LQKENI.

The V gene is TRBV6-6, the J gene TRBJ2-1; possible D gene TRBD2, 6 bases. Germline V lookup: CDR1 MNHNY, CDR2 SVGAGI (reference sequence). V was trimmed by 0 bases and J by 5 bases, leaving 8 bases between them. CDR3 length: 14 residues. The CDR3 sequence: CASSYSGGNNEQFF. The CDR3 nucleotides are TGTGCCAGCAGTTACTCTGGGGGGAACAATGAGCAGTTCTTC.

The chain joins TRBV9 to TRBJ1-2; 9 bases align to TRBD1. The CDR3 contains 15 residues. V gave up 4 bases and J gave up 4 bases; unmatched junction bases: 8. CDR1 is SGDLS, CDR2 YYNGEE, per germline. The DNA for the CDR3 is TGTGCCAGCAGCCCCAGGACAGGGGCTAGCTATGGCTACACCTTC. Its protein product is CASSPRTGASYGYTF.

The CDR3 spells CAWSHGGGREQYF. The CDR3 coding sequence is TGTGCCTGGAGTCACGGGGGGGGTCGAGAGCAGTACTTC. The chain links TRBV30 to TRBJ2-7; 8 nucleotides match TRBD2. The germline V gene has CDR1 GTSNPN and CDR2 SVGIG (reference sequence). The CDR3 totals 13 residues. With 2 bases clipped from V and 7 bases from J, the junction kept 7 bases outside the gene matches.

The CDR3 region is CASSQVISGYGYTF. The CDR3 DNA follows: TGTGCCAGCAGCCAAGTAATCTCTGGATATGGCTACACCTTC. This chain links TRBV14 with TRBJ1-2, with D unresolved. CDR3 length: 14 residues. Trimming removed 1 base at V and 5 bases at J, with 11 bases between. Germline CDR1 is SGHDN and CDR2 is FVKESK.

The chain links TRBV29-1 to TRBJ1-1; D gene ambiguous. Germline lookup yields CDR1 SQVTM and CDR2 ANQGSEA. This CDR3 is 15 amino acids long. V was pared by 3 bases and J by 4 bases, with 18 bases between. The CDR3 region is CSVENWTDRGTEAFF. CDR3 bases: TGCAGCGTTGAGAATTGGACGGACCGAGGCACTGAAGCTTTCTTT.

This clone showed up just once. V and J are TRBV6-1 and TRBJ1-6; D remains ambiguous. CDR3 length: 17 residues. The V and J ends lost 2 bases and 0 bases respectively, with 11 bases between them. Germline V gives CDR1 MNHNS, CDR2 SASEGT. The CDR3 loop is CASSELPSSSYNSPLHF. CDR3 coding DNA: TGTGCCAGCAGTGAACTGCCATCGAGCTCCTATAATTCACCCCTCCACTTT.

J is TRBJ1-1 and V is TRBV24-1; 7 nucleotides align to TRBD1. This CDR3 contains 13 residues. From germline, CDR1 is KGHDR and CDR2 SFDVKD. J was trimmed by 5 bases and V by 5 bases; bases with no gene match: 4. The CDR3 nucleotides are TGTGCCACCAGTGCACACAGGGGTACTGAAGCTTTCTTT. It specifies CATSAHRGTEAFF.

The rearrangement uses TRBV28 and TRBJ1-5; no firm D call. V was cut by 6 bases and J by 5 bases, with 17 bases left in between. The CDR3 totals 15 residues. Germline assignment: CDR1 MDHEN and CDR2 SYDVKM. In DNA form, the CDR3 reads TGTGCCAGCAGCCGCTTTAGTTTCGAGGATCAGCCCCAGCATTTT. Translation gives CASSRFSFEDQPQHF.

This clone was recorded only once. V is TRBV24-1 and J is TRBJ1-4; D not certain. The CDR3 is 13 residues long. Trimming left V 9 bases short and J 4 bases short, with 11 bases between. Per the germline V gene, CDR1 is KGHDR and CDR2 is SFDVKD. The CDR3 sequence: CATAHGINEKLFF. The DNA of the CDR3 is TGTGCCACCGCCCATGGGATTAATGAAAAACTGTTTTTT.

The chain joins TRBV3-1 (or the pseudogene TRBV3-2) to TRBJ2-3; 13 nucleotides match TRBD2. Germline V lookup: CDR1 LGHDT, CDR2 YNNKEL (reference sequence). CDR3 length: 16 amino acids. V lost 5 bases to trimming and J lost 5 bases; unmatched junction nucleotides: 7. CDR3 residues: CASSAGTSGEIDTQYF. The CDR3 region has the DNA TGTGCCAGCAGCGCCGGGACTAGCGGGGAGATAGATACGCAGTATTTT.

The CDR3 sequence is CASSQWGGDEQYF. CDR3 sequence (DNA): TGTGCCAGCAGCCAATGGGGGGGCGACGAGCAGTACTTC. This chain links TRBV3-1 (or the pseudogene TRBV3-2) with TRBJ2-7, with D maybe TRBD2 (7 bases). Germline V lookup: CDR1 LGHDT, CDR2 YNNKEL (reference sequence). The CDR3 spans 13 residues. Trimming removed 2 bases from V and 5 bases from J, with 10 bases in between.

The gene calls are TRBV9 and TRBJ2-3; TRBD1 matches at 8 bases. J lost 3 bases, V lost 5 bases, and 8 bases had no gene match. Germline V gene lookup returns CDR1 SGDLS and CDR2 YYNGEE. The CDR3 has 15 residues. CDR3 sequence reads: CASSLDRGGTDTQYF. The CDR3, as DNA: TGTGCCAGCAGTCTCGACAGGGGCGGGACAGATACGCAGTATTTT. Together with reference TRBV9 and TRBJ2-3, the CDR3 gives the full variable domain: DSGVTQTPKHLITATGQRVTLRCSPRSGDLSVYWYQQSLDQGLQFLIQYYNGEERAKGNILERFSAQQFPDLHSELNLSSLELGDSALYFCASSLDRGGTDTQYFGPGTRLTVL.

This clone was detected a few times. J is TRBJ1-5 and V is TRBV5-1; D is perhaps TRBD1 (5 bases). This CDR3 spans 15 amino acids. V dropped 4 bases and J dropped 4 bases, with 15 bases sitting between them. Per germline, CDR1 SGHRS and CDR2 YFSETQ. CDR3 protein: CASSPVGGANQPQHF. CDR3 sequence (DNA): TGCGCCAGCAGCCCCGTTGGAGGGGCAAATCAGCCCCAGCATTTT.

The chain is built from TRBV5-1 and TRBJ2-2; no firm D call. The length of the CDR3 is 15 residues. V dropped 6 bases and J dropped 2 bases, with 14 bases sitting between them. CDR1 and CDR2 from the germline V gene are SGHRS and YFSETQ. The CDR3 DNA is TGCGCCAGCATAGAGGCAGATCGAAACACCGGGGAGCTGTTTTTT. This translates into CASIEADRNTGELFF. The full variable domain, in which reference TRBV5-1 and TRBJ2-2 provide the parts outside the CDR3, is KAGVTQTPRYLIKTRGQQVTLSCSPISGHRSVSWYQQTPGQGLQFLFEYFSETQRNKGNFPGRFSGRQFSNSRSEMNVSTLELGDSALYLCASIEADRNTGELFFGEGSRLTVL.

This clone was seen just once. The genes are TRBV5-1 and TRBJ2-7, with TRBD1 matching 7 bases. V shed 0 bases and J 2 bases; nucleotides not matched to a gene: 2. The CDR3 length is 14 residues. Germline CDR1 is SGHRS and CDR2 is YFSETQ. The CDR3 nucleotides read TGCGCCAGCAGCTTGGGGGACAGCGCCTACGAGCAGTACTTC. Amino acids: CASSLGDSAYEQYF.

This clone was counted a single time. CDR3 DNA: TGTGCCAGCAGTTACTTATCGTCGGTCCTTAGGAGCGAGCAGTACTTC. Protein: CASSYLSSVLRSEQYF. The chain couples TRBV6-5 to TRBJ2-7; no clear D. The length of the CDR3 is 16 residues. Germline values: CDR1 MNHEY, CDR2 SVGAGI. Trimming took off 1 base at V and 6 bases at J, with 19 bases between the two ends.

The chain couples TRBV5-8 to TRBJ1-1; weak D call: TRBD1 (5 bases). Per germline, CDR1 SGHTS and CDR2 YDEGEE. The CDR3 consists of 15 residues. Trimming left V 2 bases short and J 0 bases short, with 11 bases between. The CDR3 is CASSFGASMNTEAFF. CDR3 bases: TGTGCCAGCAGCTTTGGGGCTTCTATGAACACTGAAGCTTTCTTT.

The chain combines TRBV7-9 with TRBJ2-2; D gene unclear. Germline V gene sequence: CDR1 SEHNR, CDR2 FQNEAQ (reference sequence). Trimming stripped 8 bases from V and 2 bases from J, with 21 bases between. This CDR3 has 17 amino acids. The CDR3 loop reads CASSSPVERTNTGELFF. The CDR3 nucleotides read TGTGCCAGCTCGAGCCCCGTGGAGCGAACCAACACCGGGGAGCTGTTTTTT.

In its sample, this clone was seen a few times. The chain links TRBV19 to TRBJ2-2; no definite D call. The germline CDR1 and CDR2 sequences are LNHDA and SQIVND (reference sequence). Between the trimmed V and J ends, which lost 1 base and 0 bases, there was a span of 6 bases. The length of the CDR3 is 15 residues. This chain's CDR3 is CASSIGQANTGELFF. CDR3 in DNA: TGTGCCAGTAGTATAGGTCAGGCGAACACCGGGGAGCTGTTTTTT. The full variable domain, rest sourced from reference TRBV19 and TRBJ2-2, is DGGITQSPKYLFRKEGQNVTLSCEQNLNHDAMYWYRQDPGQGLRLIYYSQIVNDFQKGDIAEGYSVSREKKESFPLTVTSAQKNPTAFYLCASSIGQANTGELFFGEGSRLTVL.

The chain has TRBV19 and TRBJ1-1, with D unclear. Germline assignment: CDR1 LNHDA and CDR2 SQIVND (reference sequence). The V end lost 3 bases, the J end lost 1 base, and 9 bases lay between the germline ends. This CDR3 has 14 amino acids. CDR3 region: CASSMIRENTEAFF. The DNA for the CDR3 is TGTGCCAGTAGTATGATACGGGAGAACACTGAAGCTTTCTTT.

The genes are TRBV27 and TRBJ2-7, with TRBD1 identical over 7 bases. Germline V CDR1 and CDR2: MNHEY, SMNVEV (reference sequence). V lost 6 bases, J lost 4 bases, and 15 bases stayed unmatched. The CDR3 has 16 amino acids. CDR3 bases: TGTGCCAGCAGATCACCCCTCCGGGACAGCAAATACGAGCAGTACTTC. As protein: CASRSPLRDSKYEQYF.

This rearrangement joins TRBV3-1 (or the pseudogene TRBV3-2) to TRBJ1-5; no reliable D call. The germline V gene encodes CDR1 LGHDT and CDR2 YNNKEL (reference sequence). CDR3 length: 14 amino acids. V was cut by 1 base and J by 4 bases, with 8 bases left in between. CDR3 region: CASSQGAPNQPQHF. CDR3 coding DNA: TGTGCCAGCAGCCAAGGGGCCCCGAATCAGCCCCAGCATTTT.

The rearrangement uses TRBV5-4 and TRBJ2-3; D gene uncertain. The CDR3 is 15 residues long. CDR1 SGHNT and CDR2 YYREEE come from the germline V gene (reference sequence). The V end was cut by 0 bases, the J end by 3 bases, with 11 bases between. Written as DNA, the CDR3 is TGTGCCAGCAGCTTGGAAGCAATAGTAACAGATACGCAGTATTTT. Its translation is CASSLEAIVTDTQYF. The full variable domain, with the rest looked up from reference TRBV5-4 and TRBJ2-3, is ETGVTQSPTHLIKTRGQQVTLRCSSQSGHNTVSWYQQALGQGPQFIFQYYREEENGRGNFPPRFSGLQFPNYSSELNVNALELDDSALYLCASSLEAIVTDTQYFGPGTRLTVL.